The source of this T cell receptor beta chain is a study of blood T cell repertoires in COVID-19. TCRdb keeps only in-frame clones here, not all; method: immunoSEQ multiplex PCR. The sample lists 130,000 to 150,000 clones, roughly 87% occurring once. A few counts support this clone. The CDR3 contains 15 residues. J lost 5 bases, V lost 0 bases, and 6 bases had no gene match. Germline V CDR1 and CDR2: SEHNR, FQNEAQ (reference sequence). The sequencing sample was made of peripheral blood. The TCR was taken from a man in his sixties or seventies with acute or convalescent COVID-19. The chain recombines TRBV7-9 with TRBJ1-2; 7 bases align to TRBD1. The CDR3 sequence: CASSLAGTALYGYTF. The CDR3 coding sequence is TGTGCCAGCAGCTTAGCTGGGACAGCCCTTTATGGCTACACCTTC. Full variable domain (outside the CDR3, taken from reference TRBV7-9 and TRBJ1-2): DTGVSQNPRHKITKRGQNVTFRCDPISEHNRLYWYRQTLGQGPEFLTYFQNEAQLEKSRLLSDRFSAERPKGSFSTLEIQRTEQGDSAMYLCASSLAGTALYGYTFGSGTRLTVV.